The 27 T cell receptor beta chains listed next were all sequenced from one sample in a study of cytomegalovirus exposure and HLA in healthy donors. PCR involved 60 Vbeta and 13 Jbeta primers. Profiling relied on immunoSEQ multiplex PCR, and the TCRdb table lists in-frame clones only, not all of them. The sample lists under 200,000 clones; 82% were seen once. Sequenced material: PBMCs. Every receptor here comes from a male donor in good health and CMV-seronegative.

This sequence joins TRBV6-5 and TRBJ1-1; D ambiguous. The CDR3 consists of 13 residues. CDR1 is MNHEY, CDR2 SVGAGI, per germline. The germline V and J ends were trimmed by 2 bases and 2 bases, with 6 bases remaining between them. The DNA of the CDR3 is TGTGCCAGCAGTTACCTCCTAAACACTGAAGCTTTCTTT. Translating gives CASSYLLNTEAFF.

This clone was recorded a few times. The genes are TRBV11-3 and TRBJ1-1; TRBD1 matches 7 bases. V shed 1 base, J shed 6 bases, and the junction held 8 bases outside the gene matches. Germline V gives CDR1 SGHNT, CDR2 YENEEA. CDR3 length: 15 residues. The CDR3 DNA reads TGTGCCAGCAGCTTAGGGCAGGGGGGTATCTCTGAAGCTTTCTTT. Residues: CASSLGQGGISEAFF.

This clone was observed a handful of times. This sequence joins TRBV7-2 and TRBJ2-5; the D gene is possibly TRBD2 (5 bases). The length of the CDR3 is 14 residues. Germline assignment: CDR1 SGHTA and CDR2 FQGNSA. V was cut by 5 bases and J by 5 bases, with 15 bases left in between. CDR3 sequence: CASSPRGPMETQYF. In DNA, the CDR3 is TGTGCCAGCAGCCCCAGAGGGCCAATGGAGACCCAGTACTTC.

V gene TRBV6-4 combines with J gene TRBJ2-3; 7 bases are a match to TRBD2. Per germline, CDR1 MRHNA and CDR2 SNTAGT. The CDR3 consists of 16 residues. Germline trimming cut 2 bases from V and 0 bases from J; bases unmatched to any gene: 5. CDR3 sequence: CASSDTAGESTDTQYF. Written as DNA, the CDR3 is TGTGCCAGCAGTGACACTGCGGGGGAGAGCACAGATACGCAGTATTTT.

CDR3 sequence (DNA): TGTGCCAGCTCACGCGCCAGGACAGGGGGAGGTGGCTACGAGCAGTACTTC. Its protein product is CASSRARTGGGGYEQYF. The V gene is TRBV18, the J gene TRBJ2-7; TRBD1 agrees at 10 bases. Germline CDR1 reads KGHSH; CDR2 reads LQKENI. The CDR3 contains 17 residues. The trim removed 4 bases at V and 3 bases at J, leaving 12 bases unmatched.

This rearrangement joins TRBV5-6 to TRBJ2-5, with D maybe TRBD1 (7 bases). Germline CDR1 reads SGHDT; CDR2 reads YYEEEE. Trimming pared 4 bases from V and 0 bases from J, leaving 10 bases between. This CDR3 comprises 14 residues. CDR3 DNA: TGTGCCAGCAGCGCGGGACAGAACCAAGAGACCCAGTACTTC. Translating it yields CASSAGQNQETQYF.

This clone showed up just a few times. V usage is TRBV10-3 and J usage is TRBJ2-2; weak D call: TRBD2 (5 bases). The V end was cut by 3 bases, the J end by 6 bases, with 5 bases between. The CDR3 is made up of 12 amino acids. Per the germline V gene, CDR1 is ENHRY and CDR2 is SYGVKD. The CDR3 sequence: CAISDGAGELFF. CDR3 sequence (DNA): TGTGCCATCAGTGACGGGGCCGGGGAGCTGTTTTTT.

The chain has TRBV29-1 and TRBJ2-6; TRBD1 agrees at 10 bases. Germline loops: CDR1 SQVTM, CDR2 ANQGSEA. The CDR3 has 16 amino acids. Germline trimming cut 7 bases from V and 2 bases from J; bases unmatched to any gene: 8. The CDR3 here is CSAQGGTGAGANVLTF. In nucleotides, the CDR3 is TGCAGCGCCCAAGGGGGGACAGGGGCTGGGGCCAACGTCCTGACTTTC. Combining the CDR3 with reference TRBV29-1 and TRBJ2-6 gives the whole variable domain SAVISQKPSRDICQRGTSLTIQCQVDSQVTMMFWYRQQPGQSLTLIATANQGSEATYESGFVIDKFPISRPNLTFSTLTVSNMSPEDSSIYLCSAQGGTGAGANVLTFGAGSRLTVL.

The CDR3: CASSPGPGWDTQYF. DNA of the CDR3: TGTGCCAGCAGCCCGGGCCCGGGATGGGATACGCAGTATTTT. The gene calls are TRBV5-4 and TRBJ2-3, with D tentatively TRBD2 (5 bases). The germline V gene has CDR1 SGHNT and CDR2 YYREEE (reference sequence). Trimming cost V 4 bases and J 6 bases, with 15 bases left between them. The CDR3 sequence is 14 residues long.

The CDR3 reads CSASGTGSNYGYTF. The DNA of the CDR3 is TGCAGCGCGTCAGGAACCGGATCTAACTATGGCTACACCTTC. The gene calls are TRBV29-1 and TRBJ1-2; D is unresolved. V was trimmed by 7 bases and J by 0 bases, leaving 15 bases between them. Germline CDR1 SQVTM, CDR2 ANQGSEA. This CDR3 has 14 amino acids.

In DNA, the CDR3 is TGTGCCAGTAGTAGGGAAGGGGGAAAAAATTGGGCCTACAATGAGCAGTTCTTC. It yields the protein CASSREGGKNWAYNEQFF. This sequence joins TRBV19 and TRBJ2-1, with D perhaps TRBD1 (6 bases). The germline gives CDR1 LNHDA, CDR2 SQIVND (reference sequence). V was trimmed by 4 bases and J by 2 bases, leaving 21 bases between them. The CDR3 has 18 amino acids.

The chain carries TRBV10-1 and TRBJ1-6; D perhaps matches TRBD1 (5 bases). Trimming left V 4 bases short and J 6 bases short, with 10 bases between. The CDR3 has 14 residues. CDR1 is WNHNN, CDR2 SYGVQD, per germline (reference sequence). The DNA of the CDR3 is TGCGCCAGCAGTGTCGACAGAGCTAATTCACCCCTCCACTTT. Its protein product is CASSVDRANSPLHF.

This chain links TRBV6-5 with TRBJ2-7; the D gene is possibly TRBD1 (6 bases). In germline, CDR1 is MNHEY, CDR2 SVGAGI. This CDR3 contains 14 residues. The V and J ends lost 8 bases and 0 bases respectively, with 14 bases between them. The CDR3 coding sequence is TGTGCCAGCGGACAGCAAGGGTTCTCCTACGAGCAGTACTTC. It codes for CASGQQGFSYEQYF.

This clone was counted only a few times. The chain uses TRBV9 and TRBJ1-2; TRBD1 aligns across 7 bases. The CDR3 length is 17 residues. V was clipped by 3 bases and J by 3 bases; unmatched bases: 14. CDR1 SGDLS and CDR2 YYNGEE come from the germline V gene. The CDR3 reads CASSAQPQTGWDYGYTF. CDR3 nucleotide sequence: TGTGCCAGCAGCGCCCAACCTCAGACAGGGTGGGACTATGGCTACACCTTC.

There are a few counts of this clone. V usage is TRBV6-6 and J usage is TRBJ1-2, with 7 bases fitting TRBD1. V trimming: 7 bases; J trimming: 9 bases; junction bases outside the gene matches: 8. In germline, CDR1 is MNHNY, CDR2 SVGAGI (reference sequence). This CDR3 comprises 12 residues. The CDR3 DNA is TGTGCCAGCATCGGGGACAGTGGACGCTACACCTTC. Its translation is CASIGDSGRYTF.

This clone was counted a single time. This chain joins TRBV5-8 and TRBJ2-3; TRBD1 agrees at 8 bases. CDR1 and CDR2 (germline): SGHTS, YDEGEE. The J segment lost 1 base and the V segment lost 3 bases, leaving 4 bases of the junction unmatched. The CDR3 has 15 residues. As DNA, the CDR3 is TGTGCCAGCAGCTCGACAGGGGAAGGCACAGATACGCAGTATTTT. This gives the protein CASSSTGEGTDTQYF.

J is TRBJ2-7 and V is TRBV27, with TRBD2 identical over 7 bases. The CDR3 runs 16 residues. The germline gives CDR1 MNHEY, CDR2 SMNVEV (reference sequence). J gave up 2 bases and V 2 bases, and 9 bases lay outside the gene matches. CDR3 protein: CASSLRGAGFTYEQYF. CDR3 coding DNA: TGTGCCAGCAGTTTAAGGGGAGCGGGGTTTACCTACGAGCAGTACTTC.

The rearrangement links TRBV7-6 to TRBJ2-5; possibly TRBD1 for D (6 bases). V lost 6 bases to trimming and J lost 1 base, with 12 bases between them. Germline V gives CDR1 SGHVS, CDR2 FNYEAQ. The CDR3 has 14 residues. The DNA for the CDR3 is TGTGCCAGCAGATATAAAGGGGGCCAAGAGACCCAGTACTTC. This codes for CASRYKGGQETQYF.

This CDR3 reads CASSWYQVGSDTQYF. The CDR3 DNA is TGTGCCAGCAGTTGGTATCAGGTTGGATCAGATACGCAGTATTTT. The chain couples TRBV28 to TRBJ2-3; no firm D call. V was cut by 4 bases and J by 4 bases, with 15 bases left in between. Germline lookup yields CDR1 MDHEN and CDR2 SYDVKM. The CDR3 loop spans 15 amino acids. Based on the CDR3 plus reference TRBV28 and TRBJ2-3, the full variable domain is DVKVTQSSRYLVKRTGEKVFLECVQDMDHENMFWYRQDPGLGLRLIYFSYDVKMKEKGDIPEGYSVSREKKERFSLILESASTNQTSMYLCASSWYQVGSDTQYFGPGTRLTVL.

The chain is built from TRBV5-4 and TRBJ1-2, with D tentatively TRBD1 (5 bases). Germline CDR1 is SGHNT and CDR2 is YYREEE (reference sequence). The CDR3 sequence is 14 residues long. V lost 0 bases and J lost 8, with 14 bases in between. DNA of the CDR3: TGTGCCAGCAGCTTGGTGGGGGAGGAGTCCGGCTACACCTTC. It yields the protein CASSLVGEESGYTF.

V and J are TRBV27 and TRBJ1-3; possibly TRBD1 for D (5 bases). The CDR3 spans 14 residues. Germline CDR1 and CDR2: MNHEY and SMNVEV (reference sequence). The ends were cut back, 6 bases at V and 1 base at J, with 10 bases in the middle. The CDR3 DNA sequence: TGTGCCAGCAGGGAGGGGTTTTCTGGAAACACCATATATTTT. Residues: CASREGFSGNTIYF.

The V gene is TRBV28, the J gene TRBJ1-2; 8 bases align to TRBD1. Germline V lookup: CDR1 MDHEN, CDR2 SYDVKM. The V and J ends lost 5 bases and 0 bases, in that order; junction bases with no gene match: 14. This CDR3 comprises 18 residues. CDR3 bases: TGTGCCAGCAGTGACCCACTTAGACAGGGGATGACTAACTATGGCTACACCTTC. Protein product: CASSDPLRQGMTNYGYTF.

This clone was recorded only once. The chain is built from TRBV11-2 and TRBJ2-3; D unclear. The CDR3 has 14 residues. CDR1 and CDR2 (germline): SGHAT, FQNNGV. Trimming removed 5 bases from V and 0 bases from J, with 9 bases in between. CDR3 coding DNA: TGTGCCAGCAGCCCCACGACTAGCACAGATACGCAGTATTTT. Its translation: CASSPTTSTDTQYF.

The chain uses TRBV19 and TRBJ1-5; 11 bases match TRBD1. Germline CDR1 and CDR2: LNHDA and SQIVND (reference sequence). This CDR3 comprises 15 residues. Unmatched junction bases numbered 8, after V lost 6 bases and J lost 7 bases. The CDR3 bases are TGTGCCAGTAGCCCGGACAGGGGGCTGTTGCAGCCCCAGCATTTT. Protein product: CASSPDRGLLQPQHF.

The CDR3 protein is CASSLDTRLMGANVLTF. For the CDR3, the DNA is TGTGCCAGCAGCCTTGATACTCGTCTTATGGGGGCCAACGTCCTGACTTTC. The V call is TRBV21-1, the J call TRBJ2-6; TRBD2 is the table's D call and was not checked against the DNA. TRBV21-1 is a documented pseudogene. The CDR3 extends over 17 amino acids.

The chain couples TRBV19 to TRBJ2-5; D perhaps matches TRBD2 (6 bases). The CDR3 is 15 amino acids. Germline assignment: CDR1 LNHDA and CDR2 SQIVND (reference sequence). V lost 3 bases and J 3 bases, leaving 14 bases between the germline ends. CDR3 region: CASSIGGTDEETQYF. CDR3 nucleotide sequence: TGTGCCAGTAGTATCGGCGGGACGGACGAAGAGACCCAGTACTTC.

V is TRBV4-3 and J is TRBJ2-7, with TRBD1 matching 10 bases. V shed 3 bases and J 3 bases; nucleotides not matched to a gene: 2. The CDR3 spans 14 residues. Germline CDR1 and CDR2: LGHNA and YSLEER. The CDR3 sequence is CASSQGTGDYEQYF. The DNA of the CDR3 is TGCGCCAGCAGCCAGGGGACAGGGGACTACGAGCAGTACTTC.